A single sample gave rise to the 27 T cell receptor beta chains below, sequenced in a study of T cell responses to AZD1222 COVID-19 vaccine. This table comes from immunoSEQ multiplex PCR, and its TCRdb copy is limited to in-frame clones, with some not included. The top ten clones hold roughly 5.2% of a sample with about 110,000 clones, approximately 90% of them seen once. The input for sequencing was peripheral blood, taken on day 0 of AZD1222 vaccination. The receptor set was obtained from an adult in good health.

The chain has TRBV9 and TRBJ1-6, with 10 nucleotides matching TRBD1. The V gene's germline CDR1 is SGDLS and CDR2 YYNGEE. The junction had 14 bases not matched to a gene; V was cut back by 4 bases and J by 10 bases. The CDR3 length is 17 residues. CDR3 DNA sequence: TGTGCCAGCAGCCCCGGGGGGACAGGGGTAGCCTCCTCACCCCTCCACTTT. Translated, it gives CASSPGGTGVASSPLHF.

This CDR3 is CASSLPSGLSSGANVLTF. The CDR3 DNA follows: TGTGCCAGCAGTTTACCGTCAGGGCTGAGCTCTGGGGCCAACGTCCTGACTTTC. V usage is TRBV28 and J usage is TRBJ2-6; a possible D gene is TRBD1 (5 bases). The germline V gene encodes CDR1 MDHEN and CDR2 SYDVKM. This CDR3 spans 18 amino acids. The germline V and J ends were trimmed by 2 bases and 0 bases, with 14 bases remaining between them.

The chain employs TRBV27 and TRBJ1-2, with D perhaps matching TRBD1 (6 bases). Germline CDR1 and CDR2: MNHEY and SMNVEV (reference sequence). The CDR3 runs 14 residues. V lost 6 bases and J 3 bases, leaving 14 bases between the germline ends. DNA for the CDR3: TGTGCCAGCAGGCCCCGGGGGCTCGACTATGGCTACACCTTC. Its protein product is CASRPRGLDYGYTF.

The rearrangement joins TRBV28 to TRBJ1-1, with D unresolved. Germline assignment: CDR1 MDHEN and CDR2 SYDVKM. The CDR3 extends over 16 amino acids. The V and J ends lost 3 bases and 2 bases respectively, with 16 bases between them. The CDR3 sequence is CASSFLKFGENTEAFF. The CDR3 nucleotides are TGTGCCAGCAGTTTTTTGAAGTTCGGGGAAAACACTGAAGCTTTCTTT.

The chain is built from TRBV5-6 and TRBJ1-6; no clear D gene. Germline V lookup: CDR1 SGHDT, CDR2 YYEEEE. The CDR3 is made up of 17 amino acids. Deletions cut 0 bases from V and 8 bases from J, with 18 bases between. CDR3 in DNA: TGTGCCAGCAGCTTGGCCGGCATACCCGAGAGCGATTCACCCCTCCACTTT. It codes for CASSLAGIPESDSPLHF.

J is TRBJ2-7 and V is TRBV3-1 (or the pseudogene TRBV3-2), with unresolved D. With 0 bases removed from V and 3 bases from J, the gap between germline ends came to 12 bases. CDR1 and CDR2 from the germline V gene are LGHDT and YNNKEL (reference sequence). This CDR3 has 15 amino acids. The CDR3 region has the DNA TGTGCCAGCAGCCAAGATCCCTCAAGGGTCTACGAGCAGTACTTC. Translating it yields CASSQDPSRVYEQYF.

The V gene is TRBV19, the J gene TRBJ2-3; D not certain. The V gene's germline CDR1 is LNHDA and CDR2 SQIVND (reference sequence). The CDR3 consists of 15 residues. Trimming took 8 bases from V and 2 from J, leaving 17 bases between them. The CDR3: CASRSLADDTDTQYF. The CDR3 coding sequence is TGTGCCAGTCGATCCTTAGCAGATGACACAGATACGCAGTATTTT.

This chain uses TRBV19 with TRBJ1-3, with a weak D call TRBD1 (5 bases). This CDR3 comprises 15 residues. CDR1 and CDR2 from the germline V gene are LNHDA and SQIVND (reference sequence). Trimming left V 3 bases short and J 0 bases short, with 9 bases between. CDR3 in amino acids: CASSMPGRSGNTIYF. The DNA of the CDR3 is TGTGCCAGTAGTATGCCAGGGCGCTCTGGAAACACCATATATTTT.

V and J are TRBV4-2 and TRBJ2-3; 9 bases align to TRBD2. Germline values: CDR1 LGHNA, CDR2 YNFKEQ. Unmatched junction bases numbered 0, after V lost 4 bases and J lost 1 base. The CDR3 totals 14 residues. This CDR3 is CASSRTSGTDTQYF. The CDR3 DNA reads as TGTGCCAGCAGCCGGACTAGCGGCACAGATACGCAGTATTTT.

V gene TRBV4-1 combines with J gene TRBJ1-2; D may be TRBD1 (6 bases). Germline V lookup: CDR1 MGHRA, CDR2 YSYEKL. V gave up 7 bases and J gave up 4 bases, with 19 bases separating them. The CDR3 runs 15 residues. Written as DNA, the CDR3 is TGCGCCAGCACCTATGGGGGGGGGCAGGGCTATGGCTACACCTTC. Translating gives CASTYGGGQGYGYTF.

V usage is TRBV27 and J usage is TRBJ2-1; 11 positions agree with TRBD2. CDR3 length: 13 residues. V trimming: 7 bases; J trimming: 8 bases; junction bases outside the gene matches: 4. Looked up from germline, CDR1 is MNHEY and CDR2 is SMNVEV (reference sequence). The CDR3 loop is CASTLLAGDEQFF. CDR3 bases: TGTGCCAGCACCCTACTAGCGGGAGATGAGCAGTTCTTC.

This chain joins TRBV7-2 and TRBJ2-7; no clear D. The CDR3 length is 15 residues. Trimming took off 1 base at V and 2 bases at J, with 12 bases between the two ends. The V gene's germline CDR1 is SGHTA and CDR2 FQGNSA. The CDR3 sequence is CASSLEPTNTYEQYF. For the CDR3, the DNA is TGTGCCAGCAGCTTAGAACCCACGAATACCTACGAGCAGTACTTC.

Only one count was recorded for this clone. This rearrangement joins TRBV19 to TRBJ2-1, with a tentative D call TRBD2 (7 bases). The V end was cut by 6 bases, the J end by 6 bases, with 18 bases between. The length of the CDR3 is 15 residues. Germline CDR1 LNHDA, CDR2 SQIVND (reference sequence). In DNA form, the CDR3 reads TGTGCCAGTAGCAGCGGGACATTGCTCCGCAATGAGCAGTTCTTC. This gives the protein CASSSGTLLRNEQFF.

The V gene is TRBV19, the J gene TRBJ1-2; D is possibly TRBD1 (6 bases). CDR1 LNHDA and CDR2 SQIVND come from the germline V gene (reference sequence). This CDR3 has 15 residues. V lost 6 bases and J lost 3, with 17 bases in between. The DNA for the CDR3 is TGTGCCAGTAGACCCCAAGGGGGGGGGTACTATGGCTACACCTTC. Translation: CASRPQGGGYYGYTF. The full variable domain, its missing parts supplied by reference TRBV19 and TRBJ1-2, is DGGITQSPKYLFRKEGQNVTLSCEQNLNHDAMYWYRQDPGQGLRLIYYSQIVNDFQKGDIAEGYSVSREKKESFPLTVTSAQKNPTAFYLCASRPQGGGYYGYTFGSGTRLTVV.

This clone was seen ten or more times. Different DNA sequences within this sample yield the same CDR3. The rearrangement links TRBV5-8 to TRBJ2-1; 8 bases align to TRBD2. V was clipped by 1 base and J by 4 bases; unmatched bases: 4. The CDR3 has 15 residues. Per the germline V gene, CDR1 is SGHTS and CDR2 is YDEGEE. The CDR3 region has the DNA TGTGCCAGCAGCTTGATGGCTAGCGGGTACAATGAGCAGTTCTTC. Translating gives CASSLMASGYNEQFF.

CDR3 DNA sequence: TGCAGTGCCTACGACAGAGAGACCCAGTACTTC. The encoded protein is CSAYDRETQYF. This chain joins TRBV20-1 and TRBJ2-5, with D maybe TRBD1 (5 bases). Per germline, CDR1 DFQATT and CDR2 SNEGSKA (reference sequence). Trimming removed 6 bases at V and 4 bases at J, with 9 bases between. The CDR3 is 11 residues long.

The chain joins TRBV5-3 to TRBJ2-1; 9 bases agree with TRBD2. TRBV5-3 is an open reading frame whose function is uncertain. V gave up 4 bases and J gave up 3 bases; unmatched junction bases: 17. The CDR3 sequence is 19 residues long. The DNA for the CDR3 is TGTGCCAGAAGCGGAGGGACTAGCTTAGGCCCAGATATCTACAATGAGCAGTTCTTC. This translates into CARSGGTSLGPDIYNEQFF.

The CDR3 is CASRVSGEKLFF. CDR3 coding DNA: TGTGCCAGCCGGGTTAGCGGTGAAAAACTGTTTTTT. This chain links TRBV4-2 with TRBJ1-4; D gene uncertain. This CDR3 has 12 amino acids. V lost 8 bases, J lost 7 bases, and 11 bases lay in between. Germline CDR1 is LGHNA and CDR2 is YNFKEQ.

The chain uses TRBV18 and TRBJ2-4; no firm D call. Deletions cut 3 bases from V and 0 bases from J, with 15 bases between. CDR1 and CDR2 (germline): KGHSH, LQKENI. This CDR3 region has 17 residues. As DNA, the CDR3 is TGTGCCAGCTCACCCGACCCTGGCCACCTAGCCAAAAACATTCAGTACTTC. Residues: CASSPDPGHLAKNIQYF.

This chain connects TRBV6-5 to TRBJ1-2; 8 bases agree with TRBD1. Trimming at V came to 8 bases and at J to 5 bases, leaving 4 bases not matched to a gene. This CDR3 has 12 amino acids. Germline V gene data show CDR1 as MNHEY and CDR2 as SVGAGI. The CDR3 region has the DNA TGTGCCAGCGGCAGGGGGCAATATGGCTACACCTTC. Protein sequence: CASGRGQYGYTF.

The chain uses TRBV10-3 and TRBJ2-3; D ambiguous. This CDR3 is 14 amino acids long. Germline V gene sequence: CDR1 ENHRY, CDR2 SYGVKD. V was shortened by 1 base and J by 8 bases, with 13 bases between the two germline ends. The CDR3 loop is CAISEYLLRSTQYF. In DNA form, the CDR3 reads TGTGCCATCAGTGAGTACCTATTAAGGAGTACGCAGTATTTT.

This clone showed up just once. This chain joins TRBV30 and TRBJ2-3; no definite D call. Trimming pared 0 bases from V and 0 bases from J, leaving 7 bases between. The CDR3 contains 14 residues. Germline CDR1 is GTSNPN and CDR2 is SVGIG (reference sequence). CDR3 region: CAWSVPTSTDTQYF. DNA of the CDR3: TGTGCCTGGAGTGTCCCGACCAGCACAGATACGCAGTATTTT.

A note on this clone: The limits of the CDR3 on the DNA are not certain, so only TCRdb's listed CDR3 is given. J is TRBJ2-3 and V is TRBV21-1; the table calls TRBD2, which could not be checked here. TRBV21-1 represents a pseudogene. The CDR3 has 17 amino acids, counting both end residues. The CDR3 reads CASSKVKFGSGADTQYF.

The rearrangement links TRBV28 to TRBJ1-5, with D unresolved. Germline-derived CDR1 and CDR2 are MDHEN and SYDVKM. Trimming shortened V by 4 bases and J by 3 bases, and 10 bases separated the two germline ends. The CDR3 has 14 residues. The CDR3 spells CASSSGGNNQPQHF. DNA of the CDR3: TGTGCCAGCAGTTCCGGCGGTAACAATCAGCCCCAGCATTTT.

This chain joins TRBV5-1 and TRBJ2-7; 9 bases fit TRBD1. Trimming removed 2 bases from V and 9 bases from J; junction bases left unmatched: 12. The CDR3 consists of 15 residues. The germline V gene has CDR1 SGHRS and CDR2 YFSETQ. Here the CDR3 DNA reads TGCGCCAGCAGCTTTTCGGGACAGGGTGTACGCTGGCAGTACTTC. Translating gives CASSFSGQGVRWQYF.

The rearrangement joins TRBV29-1 to TRBJ1-1; unclear D gene. V was trimmed by 6 bases and J by 1 base, leaving 15 bases between them. The CDR3 has 14 amino acids. From germline, CDR1 is SQVTM and CDR2 ANQGSEA. DNA of the CDR3: TGCAGCGTCCGCAATCTAGAAGCGAACACTGAAGCTTTCTTT. Protein: CSVRNLEANTEAFF.

This chain connects TRBV19 to TRBJ1-4, with a tentative D call TRBD1 (6 bases). The V gene's germline CDR1 is LNHDA and CDR2 SQIVND (reference sequence). With 4 bases removed from V and 4 bases from J, the gap between germline ends came to 16 bases. The CDR3 totals 16 residues. CDR3 protein: CASSTLPRDNNEKLFF. The CDR3 region has the DNA TGTGCCAGTAGTACTCTACCCCGGGACAATAATGAAAAACTGTTTTTT.